This T cell receptor (beta chain) was profiled in a study of T cell repertoires in cytomegalovirus infection. The CDR3 is 14 residues long. In germline, CDR1 is SGHRS, CDR2 YFSETQ. Trimming took 5 bases from V and 5 from J; bases not matched to a gene: 7. General study points: Across the ex vivo response, the dominant clonotypes were HLA-C-restricted CMV-specific TCR beta clonotypes.

TCRdb fed the reads into MiXCR, producing one record per CDR3 protein. There are under 250,000 distinct CDR3 sequences in the sample; 9% to 15% occur only once, and approximately 1.8% lies in the top ten. Comment on this clonotype: Its target is unknown.

The sequenced sample consisted of PBMCs. The V gene is TRBV5-1, the J gene TRBJ2-1; 7 positions match TRBD2. The TCR sequence derives from a human donor in good health (CMV status not recorded). Some clones in this sample may be carry-over from other donors' samples. This CDR3 reads CASRPSGSNNEQFF. CDR3 bases: TGCGCCAGCAGGCCTAGCGGCTCGAACAATGAGCAGTTCTTC.